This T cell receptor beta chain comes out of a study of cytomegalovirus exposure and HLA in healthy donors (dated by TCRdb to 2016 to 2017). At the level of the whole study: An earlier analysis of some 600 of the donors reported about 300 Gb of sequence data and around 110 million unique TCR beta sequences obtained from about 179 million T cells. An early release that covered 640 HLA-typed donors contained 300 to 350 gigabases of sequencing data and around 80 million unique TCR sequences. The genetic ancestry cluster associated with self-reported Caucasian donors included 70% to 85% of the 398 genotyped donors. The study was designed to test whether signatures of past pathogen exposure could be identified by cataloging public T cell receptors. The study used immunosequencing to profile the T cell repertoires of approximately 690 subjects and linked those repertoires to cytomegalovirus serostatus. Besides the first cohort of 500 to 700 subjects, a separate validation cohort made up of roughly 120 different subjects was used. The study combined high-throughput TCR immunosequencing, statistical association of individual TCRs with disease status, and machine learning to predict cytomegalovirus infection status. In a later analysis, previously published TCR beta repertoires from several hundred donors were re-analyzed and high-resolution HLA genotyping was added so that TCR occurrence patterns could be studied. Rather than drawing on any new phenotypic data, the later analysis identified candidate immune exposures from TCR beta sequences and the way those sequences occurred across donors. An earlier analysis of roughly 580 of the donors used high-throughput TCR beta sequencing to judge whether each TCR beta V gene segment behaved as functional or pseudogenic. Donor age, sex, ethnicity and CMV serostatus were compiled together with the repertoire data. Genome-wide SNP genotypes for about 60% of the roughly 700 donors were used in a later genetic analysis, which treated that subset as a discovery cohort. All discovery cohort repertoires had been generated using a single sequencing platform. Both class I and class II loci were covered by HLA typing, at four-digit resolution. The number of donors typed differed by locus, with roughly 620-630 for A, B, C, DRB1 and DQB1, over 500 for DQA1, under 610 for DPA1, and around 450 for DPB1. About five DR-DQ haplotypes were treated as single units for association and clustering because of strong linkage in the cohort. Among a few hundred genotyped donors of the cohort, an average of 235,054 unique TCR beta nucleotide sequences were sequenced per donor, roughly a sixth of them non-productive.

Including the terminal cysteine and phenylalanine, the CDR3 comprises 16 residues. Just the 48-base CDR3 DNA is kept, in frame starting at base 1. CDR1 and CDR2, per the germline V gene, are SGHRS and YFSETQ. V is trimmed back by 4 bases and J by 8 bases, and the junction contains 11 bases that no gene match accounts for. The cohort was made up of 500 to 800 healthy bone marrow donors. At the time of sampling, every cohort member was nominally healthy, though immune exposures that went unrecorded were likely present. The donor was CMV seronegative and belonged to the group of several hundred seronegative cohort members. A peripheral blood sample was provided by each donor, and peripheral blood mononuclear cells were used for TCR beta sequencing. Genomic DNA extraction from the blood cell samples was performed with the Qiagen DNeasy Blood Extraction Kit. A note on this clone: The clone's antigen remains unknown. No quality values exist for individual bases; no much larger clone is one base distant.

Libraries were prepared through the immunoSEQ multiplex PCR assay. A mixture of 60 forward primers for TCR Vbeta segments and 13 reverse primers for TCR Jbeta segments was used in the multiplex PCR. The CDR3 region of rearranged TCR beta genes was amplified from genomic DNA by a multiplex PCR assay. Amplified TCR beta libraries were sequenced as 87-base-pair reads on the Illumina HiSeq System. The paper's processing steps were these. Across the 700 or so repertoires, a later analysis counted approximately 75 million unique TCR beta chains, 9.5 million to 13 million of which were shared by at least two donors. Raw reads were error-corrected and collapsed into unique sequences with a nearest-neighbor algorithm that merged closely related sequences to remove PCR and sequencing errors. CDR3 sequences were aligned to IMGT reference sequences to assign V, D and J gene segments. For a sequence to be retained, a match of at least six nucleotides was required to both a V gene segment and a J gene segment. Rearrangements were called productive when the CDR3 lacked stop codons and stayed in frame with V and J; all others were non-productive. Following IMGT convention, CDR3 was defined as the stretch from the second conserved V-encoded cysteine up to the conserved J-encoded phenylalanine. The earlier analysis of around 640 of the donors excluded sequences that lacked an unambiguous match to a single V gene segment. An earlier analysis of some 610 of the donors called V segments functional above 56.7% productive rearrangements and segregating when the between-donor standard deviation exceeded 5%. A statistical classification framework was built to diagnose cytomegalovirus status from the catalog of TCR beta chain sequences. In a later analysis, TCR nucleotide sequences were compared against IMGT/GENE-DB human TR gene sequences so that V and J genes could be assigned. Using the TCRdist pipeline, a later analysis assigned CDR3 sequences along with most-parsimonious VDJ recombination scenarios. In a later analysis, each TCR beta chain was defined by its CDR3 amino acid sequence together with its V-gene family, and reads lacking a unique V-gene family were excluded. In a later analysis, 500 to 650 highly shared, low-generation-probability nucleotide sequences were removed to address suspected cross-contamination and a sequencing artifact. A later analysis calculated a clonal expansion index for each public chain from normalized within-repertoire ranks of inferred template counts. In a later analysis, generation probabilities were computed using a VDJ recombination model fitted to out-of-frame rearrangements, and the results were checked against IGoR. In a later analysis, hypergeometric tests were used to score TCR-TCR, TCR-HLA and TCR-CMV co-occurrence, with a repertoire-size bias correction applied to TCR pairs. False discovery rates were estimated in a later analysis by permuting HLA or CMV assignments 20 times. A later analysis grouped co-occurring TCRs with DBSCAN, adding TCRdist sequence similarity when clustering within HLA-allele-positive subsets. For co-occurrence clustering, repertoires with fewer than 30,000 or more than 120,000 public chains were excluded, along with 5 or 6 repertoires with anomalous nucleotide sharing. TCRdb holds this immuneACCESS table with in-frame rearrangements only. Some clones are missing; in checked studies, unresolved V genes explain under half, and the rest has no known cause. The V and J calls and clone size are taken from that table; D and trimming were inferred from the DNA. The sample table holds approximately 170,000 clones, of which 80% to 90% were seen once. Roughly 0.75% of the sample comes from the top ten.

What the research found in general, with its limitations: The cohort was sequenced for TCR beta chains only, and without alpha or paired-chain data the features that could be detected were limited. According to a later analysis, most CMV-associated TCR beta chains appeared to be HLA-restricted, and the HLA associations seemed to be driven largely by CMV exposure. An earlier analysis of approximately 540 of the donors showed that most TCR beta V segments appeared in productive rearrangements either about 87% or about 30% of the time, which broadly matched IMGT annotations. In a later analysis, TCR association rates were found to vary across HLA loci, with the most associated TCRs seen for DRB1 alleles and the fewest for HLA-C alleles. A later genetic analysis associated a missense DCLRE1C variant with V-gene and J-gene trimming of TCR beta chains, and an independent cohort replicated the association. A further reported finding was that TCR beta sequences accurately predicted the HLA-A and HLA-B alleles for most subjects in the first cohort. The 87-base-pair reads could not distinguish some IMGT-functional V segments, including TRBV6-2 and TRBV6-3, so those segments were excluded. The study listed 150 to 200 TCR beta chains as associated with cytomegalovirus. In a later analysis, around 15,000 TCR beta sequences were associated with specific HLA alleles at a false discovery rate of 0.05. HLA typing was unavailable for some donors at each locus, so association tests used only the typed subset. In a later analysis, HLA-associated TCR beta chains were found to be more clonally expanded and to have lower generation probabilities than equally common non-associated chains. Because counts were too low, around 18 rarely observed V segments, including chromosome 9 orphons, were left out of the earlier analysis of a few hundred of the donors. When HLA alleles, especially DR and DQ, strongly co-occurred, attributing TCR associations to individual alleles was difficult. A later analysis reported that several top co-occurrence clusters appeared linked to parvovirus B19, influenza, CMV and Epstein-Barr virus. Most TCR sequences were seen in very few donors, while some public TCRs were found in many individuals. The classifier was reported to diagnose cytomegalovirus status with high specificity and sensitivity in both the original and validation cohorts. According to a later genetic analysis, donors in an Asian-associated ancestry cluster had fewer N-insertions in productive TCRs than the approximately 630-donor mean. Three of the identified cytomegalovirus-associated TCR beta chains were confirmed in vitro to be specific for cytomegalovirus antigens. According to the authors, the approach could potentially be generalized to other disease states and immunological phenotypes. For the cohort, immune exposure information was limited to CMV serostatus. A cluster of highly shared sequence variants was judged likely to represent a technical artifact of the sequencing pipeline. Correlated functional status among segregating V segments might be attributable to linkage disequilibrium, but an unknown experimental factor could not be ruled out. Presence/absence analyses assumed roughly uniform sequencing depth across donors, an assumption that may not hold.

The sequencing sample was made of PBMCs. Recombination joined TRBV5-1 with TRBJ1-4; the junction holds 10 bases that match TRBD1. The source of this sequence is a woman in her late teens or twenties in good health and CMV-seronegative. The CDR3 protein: CASSPPSGTGAEKLFF. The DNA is TGCGCCAGCAGCCCCCCCTCCGGGACAGGGGCGGAAAAACTGTTTTTT. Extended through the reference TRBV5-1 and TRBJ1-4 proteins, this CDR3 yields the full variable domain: KAGVTQTPRYLIKTRGQQVTLSCSPISGHRSVSWYQQTPGQGLQFLFEYFSETQRNKGNFPGRFSGRQFSNSRSEMNVSTLELGDSALYLCASSPPSGTGAEKLFFGSGTQLSVL.